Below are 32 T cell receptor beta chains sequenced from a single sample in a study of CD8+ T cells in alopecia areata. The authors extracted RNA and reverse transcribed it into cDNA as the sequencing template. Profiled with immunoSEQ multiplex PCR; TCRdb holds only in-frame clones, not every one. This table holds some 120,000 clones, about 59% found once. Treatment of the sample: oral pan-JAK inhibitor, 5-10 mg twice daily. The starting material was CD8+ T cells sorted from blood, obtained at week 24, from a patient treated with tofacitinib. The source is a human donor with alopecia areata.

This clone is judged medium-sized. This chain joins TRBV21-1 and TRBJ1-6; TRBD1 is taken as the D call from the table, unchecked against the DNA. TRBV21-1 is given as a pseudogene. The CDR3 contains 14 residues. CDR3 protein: CASRMTGGRSPLHF. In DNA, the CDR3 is TGTGCCAGCCGCATGACAGGGGGCCGTTCACCCCTCCACTTT.

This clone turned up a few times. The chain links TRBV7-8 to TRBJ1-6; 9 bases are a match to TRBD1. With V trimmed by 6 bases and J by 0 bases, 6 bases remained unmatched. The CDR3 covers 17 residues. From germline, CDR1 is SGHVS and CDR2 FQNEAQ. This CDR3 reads CASRPGTGSSYNSPLHF. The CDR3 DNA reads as TGTGCCAGCAGACCTGGGACAGGGAGCTCCTATAATTCACCCCTCCACTTT.

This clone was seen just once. In DNA form, the CDR3 reads TGTGCCAGCAGCTTGTTTTCCGGGGCGACCGGGGAGCTGTTTTTT. Translating it yields CASSLFSGATGELFF. The gene calls are TRBV5-6 and TRBJ2-2, with D tentatively TRBD1 or TRBD2 (5 bases each). CDR1 is SGHDT, CDR2 YYEEEE, per germline. V was trimmed by 1 base and J by 5 bases, leaving 12 bases between them. The CDR3 has 15 amino acids.

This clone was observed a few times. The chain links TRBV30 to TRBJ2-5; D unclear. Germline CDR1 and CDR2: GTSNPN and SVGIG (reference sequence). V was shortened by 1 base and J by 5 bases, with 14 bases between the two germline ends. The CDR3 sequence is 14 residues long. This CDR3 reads CAWSALGGWETQYF. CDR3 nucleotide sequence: TGTGCCTGGAGTGCCCTCGGCGGATGGGAGACCCAGTACTTC.

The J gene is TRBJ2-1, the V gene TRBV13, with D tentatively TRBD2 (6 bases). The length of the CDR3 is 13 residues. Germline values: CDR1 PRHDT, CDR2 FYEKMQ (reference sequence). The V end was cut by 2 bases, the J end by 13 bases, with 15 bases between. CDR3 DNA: TGTGCCAGCAGCTTACCGTCTAGCGAGGAACAGTTCTTC. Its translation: CASSLPSSEEQFF.

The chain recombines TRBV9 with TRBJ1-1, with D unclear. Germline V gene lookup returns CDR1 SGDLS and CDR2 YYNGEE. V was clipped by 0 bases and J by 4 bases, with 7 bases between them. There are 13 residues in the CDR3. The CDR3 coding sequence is TGTGCCAGCAGCGTAGGGTTGATCACTGAAGCTTTCTTT. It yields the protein CASSVGLITEAFF.

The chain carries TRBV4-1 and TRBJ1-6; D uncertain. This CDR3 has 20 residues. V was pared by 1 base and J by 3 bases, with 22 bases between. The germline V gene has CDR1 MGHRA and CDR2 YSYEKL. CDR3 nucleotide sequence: TGCGCCAGCAGCCAAGGGCCCCCCAGAGAGGAGGTGGGCTATAATTCACCCCTCCACTTT. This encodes CASSQGPPREEVGYNSPLHF.

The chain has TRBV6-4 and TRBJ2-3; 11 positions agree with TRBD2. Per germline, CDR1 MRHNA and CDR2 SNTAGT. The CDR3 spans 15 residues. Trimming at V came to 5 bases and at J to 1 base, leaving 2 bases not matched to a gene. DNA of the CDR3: TGTGCCAGCAGTTCGACTAGCGGGGGCACAGATACGCAGTATTTT. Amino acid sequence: CASSSTSGGTDTQYF.

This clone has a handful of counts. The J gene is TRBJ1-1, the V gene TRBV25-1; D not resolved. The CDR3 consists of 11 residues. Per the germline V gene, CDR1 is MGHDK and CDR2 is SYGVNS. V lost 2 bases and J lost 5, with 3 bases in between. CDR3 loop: CASSEGTEAFF. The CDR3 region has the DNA TGTGCCAGCAGTGAAGGTACTGAAGCTTTCTTT.

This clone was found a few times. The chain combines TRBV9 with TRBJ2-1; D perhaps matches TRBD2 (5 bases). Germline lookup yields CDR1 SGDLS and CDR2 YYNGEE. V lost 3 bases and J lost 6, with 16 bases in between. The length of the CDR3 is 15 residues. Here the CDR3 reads CASSGVTGILNEQFF. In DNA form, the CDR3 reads TGTGCCAGCAGCGGGGTTACCGGGATACTCAATGAGCAGTTCTTC.

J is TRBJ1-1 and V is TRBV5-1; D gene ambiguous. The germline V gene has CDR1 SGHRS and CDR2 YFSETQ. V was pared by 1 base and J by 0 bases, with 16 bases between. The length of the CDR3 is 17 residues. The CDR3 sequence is CASSLFHLGYMNTEAFF. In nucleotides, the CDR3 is TGCGCCAGCAGCTTGTTCCACCTCGGTTACATGAACACTGAAGCTTTCTTT.

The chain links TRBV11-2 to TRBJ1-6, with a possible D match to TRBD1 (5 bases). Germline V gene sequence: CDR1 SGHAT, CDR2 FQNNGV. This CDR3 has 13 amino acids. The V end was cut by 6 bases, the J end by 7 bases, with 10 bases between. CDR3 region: CASRRQPNSPLHF. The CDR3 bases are TGTGCCAGCAGGCGACAGCCAAATTCACCCCTCCACTTT.

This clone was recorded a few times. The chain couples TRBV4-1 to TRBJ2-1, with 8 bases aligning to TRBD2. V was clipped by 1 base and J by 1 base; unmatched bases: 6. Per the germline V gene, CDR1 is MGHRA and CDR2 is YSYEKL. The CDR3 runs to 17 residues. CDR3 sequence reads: CASSQVNGGASYNEQFF. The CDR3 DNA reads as TGCGCCAGCAGCCAAGTCAACGGGGGGGCATCCTACAATGAGCAGTTCTTC.

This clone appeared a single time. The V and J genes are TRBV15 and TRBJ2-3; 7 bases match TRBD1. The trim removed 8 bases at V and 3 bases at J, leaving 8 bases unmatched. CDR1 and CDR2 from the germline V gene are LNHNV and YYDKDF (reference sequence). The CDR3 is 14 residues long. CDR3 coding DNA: TGTGCCACCGGCGTCAGGGGGTTTACAGATACGCAGTATTTT. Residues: CATGVRGFTDTQYF. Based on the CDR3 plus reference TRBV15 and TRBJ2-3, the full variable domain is DAMVIQNPRYQVTQFGKPVTLSCSQTLNHNVMYWYQQKSSQAPKLLFHYYDKDFNNEADTPDNFQSRRPNTSFCFLDIRSPGLGDTAMYLCATGVRGFTDTQYFGPGTRLTVL.

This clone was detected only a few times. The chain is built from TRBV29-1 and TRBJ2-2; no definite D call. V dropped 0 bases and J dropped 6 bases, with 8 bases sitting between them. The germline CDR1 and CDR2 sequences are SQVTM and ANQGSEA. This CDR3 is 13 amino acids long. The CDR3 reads CSVEDSGSGELFF. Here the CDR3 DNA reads TGCAGCGTTGAAGACTCCGGGTCCGGGGAGCTGTTTTTT.

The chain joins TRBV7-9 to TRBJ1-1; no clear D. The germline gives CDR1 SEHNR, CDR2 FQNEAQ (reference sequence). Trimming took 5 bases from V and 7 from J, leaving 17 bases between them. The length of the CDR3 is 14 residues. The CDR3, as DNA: TGTGCCAGCAGCCCTAGGGAGGGCGACGGTGAAGCTTTCTTT. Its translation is CASSPREGDGEAFF.

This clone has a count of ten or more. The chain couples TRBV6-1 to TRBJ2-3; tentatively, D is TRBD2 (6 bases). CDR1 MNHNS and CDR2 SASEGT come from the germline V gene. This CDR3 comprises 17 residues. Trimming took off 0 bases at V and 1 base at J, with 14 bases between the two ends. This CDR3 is CASSEALSGGGTDTQYF. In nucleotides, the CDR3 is TGTGCCAGCAGTGAAGCGCTGTCAGGAGGGGGCACAGATACGCAGTATTTT.

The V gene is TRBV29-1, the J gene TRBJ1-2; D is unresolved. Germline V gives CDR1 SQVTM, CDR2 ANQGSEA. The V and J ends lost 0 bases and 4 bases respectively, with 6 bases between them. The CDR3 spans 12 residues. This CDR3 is CSVEEGAYGYTF. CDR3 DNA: TGCAGCGTTGAAGAGGGAGCCTATGGCTACACCTTC.

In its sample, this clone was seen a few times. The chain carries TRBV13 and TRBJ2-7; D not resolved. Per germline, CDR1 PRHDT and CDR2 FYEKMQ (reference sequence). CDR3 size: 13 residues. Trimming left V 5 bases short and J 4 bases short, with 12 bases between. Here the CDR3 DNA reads TGTGCCAGCAGCCACCAAAGCCCGTACGAGCAGTACTTC. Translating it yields CASSHQSPYEQYF.

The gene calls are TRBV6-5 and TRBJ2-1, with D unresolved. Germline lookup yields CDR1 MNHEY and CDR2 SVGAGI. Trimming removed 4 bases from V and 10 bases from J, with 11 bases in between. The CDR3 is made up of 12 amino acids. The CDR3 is CASSSSGPEQFF. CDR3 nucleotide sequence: TGTGCCAGCAGTTCTTCCGGCCCAGAGCAGTTCTTC.

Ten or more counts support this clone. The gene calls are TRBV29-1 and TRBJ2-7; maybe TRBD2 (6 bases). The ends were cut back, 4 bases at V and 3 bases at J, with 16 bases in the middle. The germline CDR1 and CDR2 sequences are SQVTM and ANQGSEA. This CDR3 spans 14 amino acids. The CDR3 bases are TGCAGCGTTGTCTCCCAGGCCGGGGGCTACGAGCAGTACTTC. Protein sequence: CSVVSQAGGYEQYF.

CDR3 nucleotide sequence: TGTGCCAGCAGCGCTAGCCCTGGCGCAGGGGTGTTTTTT. Its protein is CASSASPGAGVFF. The chain couples TRBV11-2 to TRBJ1-4, with D possibly matching TRBD1 (6 bases). The CDR3 spans 13 residues. Germline V gene sequence: CDR1 SGHAT, CDR2 FQNNGV. Trimming shortened V by 5 bases and J by 15 bases, and 19 bases separated the two germline ends.

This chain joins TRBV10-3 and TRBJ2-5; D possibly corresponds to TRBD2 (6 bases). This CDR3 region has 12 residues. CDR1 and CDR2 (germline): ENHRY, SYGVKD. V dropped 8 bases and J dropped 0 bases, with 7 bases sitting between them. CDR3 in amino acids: CAIRDYQETQYF. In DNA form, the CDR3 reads TGTGCCATCCGGGACTACCAAGAGACCCAGTACTTC.

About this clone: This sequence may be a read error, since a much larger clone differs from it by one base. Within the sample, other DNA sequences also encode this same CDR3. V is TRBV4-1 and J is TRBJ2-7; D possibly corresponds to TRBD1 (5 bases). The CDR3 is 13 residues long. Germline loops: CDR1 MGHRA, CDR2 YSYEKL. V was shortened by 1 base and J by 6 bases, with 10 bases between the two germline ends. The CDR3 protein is CASSQGETAEQYF. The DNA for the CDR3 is TGCGCCAGCAGCCAAGGCGAGACAGCCGAGCAGTACTTC.

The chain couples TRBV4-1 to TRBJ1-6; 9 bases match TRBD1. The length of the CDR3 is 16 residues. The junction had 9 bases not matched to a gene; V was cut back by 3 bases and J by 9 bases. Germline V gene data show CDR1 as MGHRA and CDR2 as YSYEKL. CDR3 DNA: TGCGCCAGCAGCCAGGAACCCGGGACAGGGTCTTCACCCCTCCACTTT. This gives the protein CASSQEPGTGSSPLHF.

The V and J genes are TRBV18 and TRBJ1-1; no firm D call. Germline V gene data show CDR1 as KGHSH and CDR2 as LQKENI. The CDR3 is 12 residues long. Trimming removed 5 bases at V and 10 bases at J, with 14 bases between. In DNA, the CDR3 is TGTGCCAGCTCATCGCTTATGGTGGGAGCTTTCTTT. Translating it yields CASSSLMVGAFF.

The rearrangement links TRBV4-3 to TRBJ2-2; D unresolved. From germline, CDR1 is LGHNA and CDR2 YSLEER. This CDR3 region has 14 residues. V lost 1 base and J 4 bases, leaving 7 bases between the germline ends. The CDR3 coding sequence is TGCGCCAGCAGCCAAGTCTCTGGCACCGGGGAGCTGTTTTTT. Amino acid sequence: CASSQVSGTGELFF.

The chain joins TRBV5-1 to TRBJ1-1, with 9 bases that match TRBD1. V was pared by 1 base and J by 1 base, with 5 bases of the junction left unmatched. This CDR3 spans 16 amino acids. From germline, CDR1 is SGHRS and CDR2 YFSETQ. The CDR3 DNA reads TGCGCCAGCAGCTTGTGGAGGACAGGGGAGAACACTGAAGCTTTCTTT. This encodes CASSLWRTGENTEAFF.

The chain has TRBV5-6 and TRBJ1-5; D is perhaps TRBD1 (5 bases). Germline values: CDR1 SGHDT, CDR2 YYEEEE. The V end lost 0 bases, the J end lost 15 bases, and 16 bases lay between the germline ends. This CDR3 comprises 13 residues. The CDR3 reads CASSLAGDPRGHF. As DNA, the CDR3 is TGTGCCAGCAGCTTGGCCGGAGACCCTAGGGGGCATTTT.

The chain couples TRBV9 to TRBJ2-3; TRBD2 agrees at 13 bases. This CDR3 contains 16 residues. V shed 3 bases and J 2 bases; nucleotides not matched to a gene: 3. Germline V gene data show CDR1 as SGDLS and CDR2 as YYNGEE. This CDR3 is CASSAGTSGVTDTQYF. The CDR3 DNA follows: TGTGCCAGCAGCGCAGGGACTAGCGGGGTCACAGATACGCAGTATTTT.

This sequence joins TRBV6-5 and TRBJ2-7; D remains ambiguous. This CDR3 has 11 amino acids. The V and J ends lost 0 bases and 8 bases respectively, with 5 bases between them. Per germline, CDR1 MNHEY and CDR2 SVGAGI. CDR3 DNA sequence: TGTGCCAGCAGTTACTCTGATCAGCAGTACTTC. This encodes CASSYSDQQYF.

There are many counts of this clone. The CDR3, as DNA: TGTGCCAGCAGCTTAGATCTGGTAGGTCTGAACACTGAAGCTTTCTTT. Translated, it gives CASSLDLVGLNTEAFF. The gene calls are TRBV11-2 and TRBJ1-1; D is undetermined. Germline lookup yields CDR1 SGHAT and CDR2 FQNNGV. This CDR3 has 16 amino acids. V was trimmed by 0 bases and J by 0 bases, leaving 11 bases between them.